One and the same sample provided the 3 T cell receptor beta chains below, sequenced in a study of blood T cell repertoires in COVID-19. Clones were sequenced by immunoSEQ multiplex PCR, and TCRdb holds only the in-frame ones, with some missing. The sample records fewer than 100,000 clones, more than 75% being singletons. Sequenced material: peripheral blood. All receptors come from a human donor in a cohort sampled during active COVID-19.

V gene TRBV10-3 combines with J gene TRBJ1-5, with 7 positions matching TRBD1. CDR1 ENHRY and CDR2 SYGVKD come from the germline V gene. The CDR3 runs 14 residues. V shed 8 bases and J 2 bases; nucleotides not matched to a gene: 6. The CDR3 DNA follows: TGTGCCATCGGGCAGGGGGGCGGCAATCAGCCCCAGCATTTT. Protein sequence: CAIGQGGGNQPQHF.

The chain uses TRBV2 and TRBJ1-2; the D gene is possibly TRBD1 (5 bases). The V end was cut by 3 bases, the J end by 3 bases, with 11 bases between. Germline CDR1 and CDR2: SNHLY and FYNNEI. The CDR3 length is 14 residues. CDR3 region: CASSEREGHYGYTF. The CDR3 DNA reads as TGTGCCAGCAGTGAGCGGGAGGGGCACTATGGCTACACCTTC.

This clone was counted once. The J gene is TRBJ2-3, the V gene TRBV24-1, with TRBD1 matching over 7 bases. CDR1 KGHDR and CDR2 SFDVKD come from the germline V gene. Trimming took 3 bases from V and 6 from J; bases not matched to a gene: 5. This CDR3 has 14 residues. The CDR3 region has the DNA TGTGCCACCAGTGATCCCAGGGGGACGGATACGCAGTATTTT. As protein: CATSDPRGTDTQYF.